This is a list of T cell receptor beta chains from one sample in a study of T-cell reconstitution after alpha-beta-depleted transplantation in children. TCRdb re-called the PCR reads with MiXCR, one entry per CDR3 protein. The sample has 200,000 to 300,000 distinct CDR3 sequences, approximately 12% seen once. Sequencing used PBMCs from the stem cell graft donor, obtained from the stem cell graft. The receptors derive from a human donor who donated a stem cell graft to a child with acute lymphoblastic leukemia. Each CDR3 is given with its conserved first and last residue.

J gene: TRBJ2-7; V gene: TRBV4-1; CDR3 protein: CASSLLAGVEQYF
J gene: TRBJ1-2; V gene: TRBV7-9; CDR3 protein: CASSLGARGNYGYTF
J gene: TRBJ2-1; V gene: TRBV5-3; CDR3 protein: CARSLDPLRGENHEQFF
J gene: TRBJ2-3; V gene: TRBV6-4; CDR3 protein: CASSDLTPPSRDTQYF
J gene: TRBJ2-7; V gene: TRBV29-1; CDR3 protein: CSVPGSYEQYF
J gene: TRBJ2-5; V gene: TRBV10-3; CDR3 protein: CAISIQETQYF
J gene: TRBJ2-3; V gene: TRBV6-1; CDR3 protein: CASKSRGLAGYTDTQYF
J gene: TRBJ1-5; V gene: TRBV6-2/TRBV6-3; CDR3 protein: CASRGLGRSRNQPQHF
J gene: TRBJ1-5; V gene: TRBV20-1; CDR3 protein: CRHLRGEKGCQPQHF
J gene: TRBJ2-5; V gene: TRBV5-5; CDR3 protein: CASSPSWGTGETQYF
J gene: TRBJ1-5; V gene: TRBV27; CDR3 protein: CASSFRDRDQPQHF
J gene: TRBJ2-3; V gene: TRBV29-1; CDR3 protein: CSVKSGATTDTQYF
J gene: TRBJ2-7; V gene: TRBV14; CDR3 protein: CASSQGGTLYSYEQYF
J gene: TRBJ2-7; V gene: TRBV9; CDR3 protein: CASSPPGSSYEQYF
J gene: TRBJ2-1; V gene: TRBV6-5; CDR3 protein: CASSPGTGRYNEQFF
J gene: TRBJ2-7; V gene: TRBV7-2; CDR3 protein: CASSLPGRHYEQYF
J gene: TRBJ2-7; V gene: TRBV24-1; CDR3 protein: CATSDSSSGTGYEQYF
J gene: TRBJ2-1; V gene: TRBV12-3/TRBV12-4; CDR3 protein: CTFSAGTSGGTEQDEQFF
J gene: TRBJ1-4; V gene: TRBV29-1; CDR3 protein: CSVETFPEEKLFF
J gene: TRBJ2-5; V gene: TRBV5-1; CDR3 protein: CASSLVLAGGVKETQYF
J gene: TRBJ2-1; V gene: TRBV7-9; CDR3 protein: CATSRGVSYNEQFF
J gene: TRBJ2-7; V gene: TRBV12-3/TRBV12-4; CDR3 protein: CASSSGTLGYEQYF
J gene: TRBJ2-5; V gene: TRBV28; CDR3 protein: CASSWGTGDQETQYF
J gene: TRBJ2-3; V gene: TRBV29-1; CDR3 protein: CSVGQLAADTQYF
J gene: TRBJ2-1; V gene: TRBV28; CDR3 protein: CASSPQAGDRYVSYNEQFF
J gene: TRBJ2-5; V gene: TRBV20-1; CDR3 protein: CSSLGSGTQYF
J gene: TRBJ2-5; V gene: TRBV24-1; CDR3 protein: CATSDRAGVAETQYF
J gene: TRBJ1-4; V gene: TRBV4-3; CDR3 protein: CASSQDRSATNEKLFF
J gene: TRBJ1-5; V gene: TRBV10-3; CDR3 protein: CAISPDSNQPQHF
J gene: TRBJ2-5; V gene: TRBV12-3/TRBV12-4; CDR3 protein: CASSSLLAGGQETQYF
J gene: TRBJ2-6; V gene: TRBV24-1; CDR3 protein: CATGGNSGANVLTF
J gene: TRBJ1-1; V gene: TRBV4-1; CDR3 protein: CASSPRDVNTEAFF
J gene: TRBJ1-6; V gene: TRBV6-2/TRBV6-3; CDR3 protein: CASIPDRSTWAPLHF
J gene: TRBJ1-4; V gene: TRBV11-2; CDR3 protein: CASSFSGVGEKLFF
J gene: TRBJ1-4; V gene: TRBV5-1; CDR3 protein: CASSKEGATNEKLFF
J gene: TRBJ1-1; V gene: TRBV18; CDR3 protein: CASSPQGVYAFF
J gene: TRBJ1-1; V gene: TRBV5-1; CDR3 protein: CASSLLGTGDTEAFF
J gene: TRBJ2-1; V gene: TRBV29-1; CDR3 protein: CSVVPPGSTNEQFF
J gene: TRBJ2-7; V gene: TRBV9; CDR3 protein: CASSVGSGSSSYEQYF
J gene: TRBJ2-5; V gene: TRBV29-1; CDR3 protein: CSLAAGQETQYF
J gene: TRBJ2-1; V gene: TRBV20-1; CDR3 protein: CSARPNTGAGNEQFF
J gene: TRBJ2-7; V gene: TRBV5-5; CDR3 protein: CASSLNRDRPNEQYF
J gene: TRBJ2-1; V gene: TRBV15; CDR3 protein: CATSRERSLLAGSNNEQFF
J gene: TRBJ1-1; V gene: TRBV7-6; CDR3 protein: CASSFHPGALNTEAFF
J gene: TRBJ2-1; V gene: TRBV7-9; CDR3 protein: CASAPILNEQFF
J gene: TRBJ2-6; V gene: TRBV7-2; CDR3 protein: CASSLNLQGKVLTF
J gene: TRBJ1-1; V gene: TRBV9; CDR3 protein: CASSVRIGENTEAFF
J gene: TRBJ1-1; V gene: TRBV3-1; CDR3 protein: CASSQDEIPRTEGEAFF
J gene: TRBJ2-3; V gene: TRBV6-1; CDR3 protein: CASISQGDGTDTQYF
J gene: TRBJ1-2; V gene: TRBV27; CDR3 protein: CASSVLGTANYGYTF
J gene: TRBJ2-2; V gene: TRBV5-1; CDR3 protein: CASSLQGLTGELFF
J gene: TRBJ2-1; V gene: TRBV5-1; CDR3 protein: CASSLAVTGYNEQFF
J gene: TRBJ2-1; V gene: TRBV12-3/TRBV12-4; CDR3 protein: CASSLGGLAGIGPGEQFF
J gene: TRBJ1-2; V gene: TRBV7-9; CDR3 protein: CASSRSAGTGYTF